Sequencing of this T cell receptor beta chain was carried out in a study of blood T cells in healthy people across ages. A second PCR, run for roughly 7 to 11 cycles, used a sample-barcoded 5' primer plus a J-beta primer mix. TCRdb re-called the 5' RACE reads with MiXCR, one entry per CDR3 protein. The profile shows 600,000 to 900,000 distinct CDR3 sequences, more than 25% of them singletons. Germline CDR1 is SGHVS and CDR2 is FNYEAQ. This CDR3 region has 20 residues. V lost 6 bases, J lost 0 bases, and 13 bases stayed unmatched. The total RNA that was extracted per sample amounted to at least 5.5 micrograms. General observations from the study: Strong correlation was found linking TCR beta diversity to naive T cell percentage.

Points on this clonotype: Its antigen is unknown.

The same specimen was also included in a second study, on T cells of mothers and their children.

This receptor was obtained from a boy aged 5-17 years in good health. V and J are TRBV7-6 and TRBJ2-1; 14 bases are a match to TRBD2. Sequenced input: blood. CDR3 nucleotide sequence: TGTGCCAGCAGTCAGAAAAGGACTAGCGGGGGGAAGAGCTCCTACAATGAGCAGTTCTTC. Translation gives CASSQKRTSGGKSSYNEQFF.